The 18 T cell receptor beta chains reported below all come from one sample, sequenced in a study of OX40 agonist ivuxolimab in advanced cancers. Sequencing was performed with immunoSEQ multiplex PCR; in TCRdb, only in-frame clones are kept and a portion is missing. The sample shows some 67,000 clones, about 87% of them seen only once. The sample here was CD4+ or CD8+ T cells sorted from blood, taken in a trial of the OX40 agonist ivuxolimab. These receptors all stem from an adult with an advanced solid tumor such as melanoma, head and neck, liver or kidney cancer.

The chain uses TRBV6-6 and TRBJ1-1, with no clear D. Germline V CDR1 and CDR2: MNHNY, SVGAGI (reference sequence). The CDR3 runs 11 residues. The V and J ends lost 8 bases and 5 bases respectively, with 9 bases between them. CDR3 sequence (DNA): TGTGCCAGCGTTTCAACTACTGAAGCTTTCTTT. Amino acid sequence: CASVSTTEAFF.

This chain links TRBV11-2 with TRBJ1-4; 7 positions match TRBD1. J lost 3 bases, V lost 1 base, and 5 bases had no gene match. In germline, CDR1 is SGHAT, CDR2 FQNNGV. The CDR3 contains 16 residues. The CDR3 nucleotides are TGTGCCAGCAGCTTAGTTGGGCAGGGGGCTAATGAAAAACTGTTTTTT. Protein sequence: CASSLVGQGANEKLFF.

The gene calls are TRBV19 and TRBJ1-4, with TRBD1 as a possible D gene (6 bases). The V gene lost 5 bases and the J gene lost 5 bases, with 12 bases spanning the gap. This CDR3 has 14 amino acids. Germline loops: CDR1 LNHDA, CDR2 SQIVND (reference sequence). DNA of the CDR3: TGTGCCAGTAGTCTACAGGGAATCAATGAAAAACTGTTTTTT. Translation: CASSLQGINEKLFF.

The chain couples TRBV5-1 to TRBJ2-7; 10 bases agree with TRBD1. Unmatched junction bases numbered 4, after V lost 0 bases and J lost 7 bases. Germline V CDR1 and CDR2: SGHRS, YFSETQ. The CDR3 covers 14 residues. This chain's CDR3 is CASSLGQGAREQYF. CDR3 in DNA: TGCGCCAGCAGCTTGGGACAGGGGGCTAGGGAGCAGTACTTC.

The chain joins TRBV27 to TRBJ2-7; 10 nucleotides match TRBD1. This CDR3 has 15 amino acids. The V gene's germline CDR1 is MNHEY and CDR2 SMNVEV (reference sequence). V was pared by 6 bases and J by 3 bases, with 8 bases of the junction left unmatched. The CDR3 DNA sequence: TGTGCCAGCAGGGCAACCGGGACAGGGGACTACGAGCAGTACTTC. Translation: CASRATGTGDYEQYF.

The chain recombines TRBV2 with TRBJ2-1, with D maybe TRBD1 (6 bases). The CDR3 spans 11 residues. The germline gives CDR1 SNHLY, CDR2 FYNNEI. Between the trimmed V and J ends, which lost 4 bases and 15 bases, there was a span of 13 bases. For the CDR3, the DNA is TGTGCCAGCAGTGTAGGGGGTCAGGTGTTCTTC. Its translation: CASSVGGQVFF.

This clone has only a few counts. The rearrangement links TRBV11-2 to TRBJ1-3; D possibly corresponds to TRBD1 (5 bases). The germline gives CDR1 SGHAT, CDR2 FQNNGV. The CDR3 length is 14 residues. V lost 5 bases, J lost 4 bases, and 12 bases lay in between. In DNA, the CDR3 is TGTGCCAGCAGCCTGGGACTACTCGGAAACACCATATATTTT. It translates to CASSLGLLGNTIYF.

The chain uses TRBV23-1 and TRBJ1-2; D may be TRBD1 (6 bases). TRBV23-1 is an ORF, with its function uncertain. Trimming removed 0 bases from V and 6 bases from J, with 14 bases in between. This CDR3 is 15 amino acids long. CDR3 sequence: CASSQSFQGLDGYTF. CDR3 nucleotide sequence: TGCGCCAGCAGTCAATCGTTCCAGGGGTTAGATGGCTACACCTTC.

The chain employs TRBV7-9 and TRBJ1-1; TRBD1 might be the D (5 bases). V lost 5 bases and J 10 bases, leaving 20 bases between the germline ends. CDR1 is SEHNR, CDR2 FQNEAQ, per germline (reference sequence). The length of the CDR3 is 14 residues. Here the CDR3 reads CASSQVGREDAAFF. Written as DNA, the CDR3 is TGTGCCAGCAGCCAGGTAGGCAGGGAGGATGCAGCTTTCTTT.

This sequence joins TRBV20-1 and TRBJ2-1, with TRBD2 as a possible D gene (6 bases). Looked up from germline, CDR1 is DFQATT and CDR2 is SNEGSKA (reference sequence). The CDR3 length is 11 residues. CDR3 residues: CRAVYGGEQFF. The DNA of the CDR3 is TGCAGGGCCGTTTACGGGGGTGAGCAGTTCTTC.

The chain recombines TRBV19 with TRBJ1-1; perhaps TRBD1 as D (5 bases). Germline V lookup: CDR1 LNHDA, CDR2 SQIVND (reference sequence). V was trimmed by 7 bases and J by 1 base, leaving 13 bases between them. The CDR3 extends over 14 amino acids. The CDR3 region has the DNA TGTGCCAGTACTTATCGGGGGGGGAACACTGAAGCTTTCTTT. Translation: CASTYRGGNTEAFF. The full variable domain, rest sourced from reference TRBV19 and TRBJ1-1, is DGGITQSPKYLFRKEGQNVTLSCEQNLNHDAMYWYRQDPGQGLRLIYYSQIVNDFQKGDIAEGYSVSREKKESFPLTVTSAQKNPTAFYLCASTYRGGNTEAFFGQGTRLTVV.

The chain couples TRBV7-8 to TRBJ1-6; 10 positions agree with TRBD1. The CDR3 runs to 15 residues. CDR1 and CDR2 (germline): SGHVS, FQNEAQ. Losses at the gene ends were 5 bases for V and 10 bases for J; bases not matched to a gene: 8. This CDR3 reads CASSPDGDRGSPLHF. DNA for the CDR3: TGTGCCAGCAGCCCCGATGGGGACAGGGGCTCACCCCTCCACTTT.

The chain couples TRBV19 to TRBJ2-2; D call uncertain. The CDR3 sequence is 13 residues long. Between the trimmed V and J ends, which lost 7 bases and 7 bases, there was a span of 13 bases. The germline V gene encodes CDR1 LNHDA and CDR2 SQIVND (reference sequence). The CDR3 DNA follows: TGTGCCAGTATCGGGTGGCCTTACGGGGAGCTGTTTTTT. This translates into CASIGWPYGELFF.

The CDR3 nucleotides are TGCGCCAGCAGCGGTGGATTGGGCACTGAAGCTTTCTTT. Protein product: CASSGGLGTEAFF. The chain combines TRBV10-1 with TRBJ1-1; D not resolved. The V gene lost 6 bases and the J gene lost 4 bases, with 12 bases spanning the gap. The CDR3 length is 13 residues. From germline, CDR1 is WNHNN and CDR2 SYGVQD (reference sequence).

The V gene is TRBV28, the J gene TRBJ2-1, with 9 bases fitting TRBD1. From germline, CDR1 is MDHEN and CDR2 SYDVKM. The CDR3 loop spans 15 amino acids. V was clipped by 5 bases and J by 6 bases; unmatched bases: 8. Here the CDR3 reads CASSPPGQGINEQFF. The CDR3 DNA is TGTGCCAGCAGTCCCCCGGGACAGGGAATCAATGAGCAGTTCTTC.

In its sample, this clone was seen once. The chain couples TRBV4-2 to TRBJ2-7; D is uncertain. The germline gives CDR1 LGHNA, CDR2 YNFKEQ. The ends were cut back, 0 bases at V and 2 bases at J, with 11 bases in the middle. This CDR3 spans 15 amino acids. The CDR3 protein is CASSQEPTKTYEQYF. DNA for the CDR3: TGTGCCAGCAGCCAAGAGCCAACGAAGACCTACGAGCAGTACTTC.

This chain uses TRBV7-2 with TRBJ1-5; 8 bases match TRBD1. The V gene's germline CDR1 is SGHTA and CDR2 FQGNSA. Trimming cost V 5 bases and J 3 bases; bases outside gene matches: 9. The length of the CDR3 is 16 residues. In DNA, the CDR3 is TGTGCCAGCAGCCCTGGGACAGGTTCCCTCAATCAGCCCCAGCATTTT. Translation: CASSPGTGSLNQPQHF.

This chain links TRBV19 with TRBJ2-3; weak D call: TRBD1 (5 bases). V was cut by 9 bases and J by 4 bases, with 17 bases left in between. In germline, CDR1 is LNHDA, CDR2 SQIVND (reference sequence). The CDR3 has 14 amino acids. Here the CDR3 DNA reads TGTGCCAGCCGCCCGGGCCTGGGGCCAGATACGCAGTATTTT. Amino acids: CASRPGLGPDTQYF.